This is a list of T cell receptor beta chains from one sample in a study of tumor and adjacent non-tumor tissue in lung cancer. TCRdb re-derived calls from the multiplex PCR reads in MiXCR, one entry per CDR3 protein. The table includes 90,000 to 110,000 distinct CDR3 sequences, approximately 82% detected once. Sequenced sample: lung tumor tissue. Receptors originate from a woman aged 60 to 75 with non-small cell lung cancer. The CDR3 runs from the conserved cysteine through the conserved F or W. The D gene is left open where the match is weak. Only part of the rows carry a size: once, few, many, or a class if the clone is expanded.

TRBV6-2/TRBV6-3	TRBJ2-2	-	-	CASSYTQQRANSVELFF	TGTGCCAGCAGTTACACCCAACAGAGGGCCAACTCCGTGGAGTTGTTTTTT
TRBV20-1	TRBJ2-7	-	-	CSAPPASWSSVGSYELYF	TGCAGTGCGCCACCGGCTAGCTGGAGTTCTGTAGGCTCCTACGAGCTGTACTTC
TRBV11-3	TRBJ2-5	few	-	CVSSLDAGRETQHF	TGTGTCAGCAGCTTAGATGCAGGGAGAGAGACCCAGCACTTC
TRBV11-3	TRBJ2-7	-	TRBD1	CTSSPGQGFYEQYF	TGTACCAGCAGCCCCGGACAGGGTTTCTACGAGCAGTACTTC
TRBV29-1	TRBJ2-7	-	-	CSVGLGGLPYGQYF	TGCAGCGTCGGGCTGGGCGGGTTACCCTACGGGCAGTACTTC
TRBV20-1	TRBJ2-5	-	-	CSAGSADRRYF	TGCAGTGCCGGCTCCGCAGACCGAAGGTACTTC
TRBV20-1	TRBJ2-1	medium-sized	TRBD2	CSAPDAARTSGRGEQFF	TGCAGTGCCCCTGATGCCGCGAGGACTAGCGGGAGAGGCGAGCAGTTCTTC
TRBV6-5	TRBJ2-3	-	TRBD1	CASSDRADADTQYF	TGTGCCAGCAGTGACAGGGCTGATGCAGATACGCAGTATTTT
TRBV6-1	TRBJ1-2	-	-	CASSDDTDYGYTF	TGTGCCAGTAGTGACGACACGGACTATGGCTACACCTTC
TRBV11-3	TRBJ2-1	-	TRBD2	CVCSLEMTSGSHNEQFF	TGTGTCTGCAGCTTAGAGATGACTAGCGGGAGCCACAATGAGCAATTCTTC
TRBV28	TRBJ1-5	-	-	CASTDYPTAPNQPQHF	TGTGCCAGCACCGACTACCCCACAGCACCCAATCAGCCCCAGCATTTT
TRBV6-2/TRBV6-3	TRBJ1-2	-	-	CSSRLLTDSYTF	TGTTCCAGCAGACTACTTACCGATAGCTACACCTTC
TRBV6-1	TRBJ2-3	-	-	CASIVREGTATQYF	TGTGCCAGCATTGTACGTGAGGGCACAGCTACGCAGTATTTT
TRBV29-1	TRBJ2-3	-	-	CSVTSRGGTVTQYF	TGCAGCGTTACCAGCAGAGGCGGCACAGTTACGCAGTATTTT
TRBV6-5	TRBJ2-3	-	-	CASSYGETQYF	TGTGCCAGCAGTTACGGAGAGACCCAGTACTTT
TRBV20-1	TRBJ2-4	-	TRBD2	CSPGLAGGEFKNIQYF	TGCAGTCCGGGACTAGCGGGGGGTGAGTTCAAAAACATTCAGTACTTT
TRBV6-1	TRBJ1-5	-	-	CASSEVDRNHQPQQF	TGTGCCAGCAGTGAGGTCGACAGGAATCATCAGCCCCAACAATTT
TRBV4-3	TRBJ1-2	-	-	CASSQDHDGYTF	TGCGCCAGCAGCCAGGATCACGATGGCTACACCTTC
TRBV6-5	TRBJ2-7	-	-	CASSYSIHQGHERYF	TGTGCCAGCAGTTACTCGATCCACCAGGGCCACGAGCGGTACTTC
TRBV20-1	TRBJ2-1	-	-	CSYLSGADYIEEFF	TGCAGTTATCTCTCGGGGGCGGACTACATTGAGGAGTTCTTC
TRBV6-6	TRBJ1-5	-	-	CASRVIYQPQRF	TGTGCCAGCAGGGTTATTTATCAGCCCCAGCGTTTT
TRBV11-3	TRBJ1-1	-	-	CASSLDSGRGNGVFF	TGTGCCAGCAGCTTAGATTCGGGGAGAGGCAATGGAGTTTTCTTT
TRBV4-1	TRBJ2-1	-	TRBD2	CASIQDPSGGAEEQFF	TGCGCCAGCATCCAAGATCCAAGCGGGGGGGCCGAGGAGCAGTTTTTC
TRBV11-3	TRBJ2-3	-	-	CANSLNTDAQYF	TGTGCCAACAGCTTAAACACAGATGCGCAGTATTTT